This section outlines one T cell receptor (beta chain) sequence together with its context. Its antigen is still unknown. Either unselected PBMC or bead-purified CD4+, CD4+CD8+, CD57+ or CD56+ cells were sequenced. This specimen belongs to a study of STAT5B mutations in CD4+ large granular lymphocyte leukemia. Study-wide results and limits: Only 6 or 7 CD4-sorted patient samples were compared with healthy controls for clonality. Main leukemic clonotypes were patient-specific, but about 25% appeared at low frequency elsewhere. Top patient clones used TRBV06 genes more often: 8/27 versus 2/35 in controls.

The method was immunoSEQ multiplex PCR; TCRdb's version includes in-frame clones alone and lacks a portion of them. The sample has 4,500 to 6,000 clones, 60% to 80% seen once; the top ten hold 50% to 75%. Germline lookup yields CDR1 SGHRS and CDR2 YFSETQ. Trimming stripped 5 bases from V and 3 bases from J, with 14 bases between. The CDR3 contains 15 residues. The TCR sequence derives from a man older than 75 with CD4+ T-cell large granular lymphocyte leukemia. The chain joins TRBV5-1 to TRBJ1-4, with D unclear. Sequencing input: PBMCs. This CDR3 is CASRSDTWPNEKLFF. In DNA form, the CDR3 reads TGCGCCAGCAGGTCGGATACTTGGCCTAATGAAAAACTGTTTTTT.